The 5 T cell receptor beta chains in this list originate from one sample, sequenced in a study of radiation and T cells in renal cell carcinoma. TCRdb keeps only in-frame clones here, not all; method: immunoSEQ multiplex PCR. The sample has 130,000 to 150,000 clones, approximately 90% seen once; the top ten hold 3.5% to 5%. Time point: baseline pretreatment blood. Described treatment: 15 Gy SBRT to primary tumor, nephrectomy 4 weeks later. Source: blood, taken from a patient whose treatment included radiotherapy and nephrectomy. These receptors all stem from a woman between 65 and 79 years old with renal cell carcinoma.

V and J are TRBV11-2 and TRBJ2-5; 9 nucleotides line up with TRBD2. Germline CDR1 is SGHAT and CDR2 is FQNNGV. CDR3 length: 16 amino acids. J was trimmed by 2 bases and V by 3 bases; bases with no gene match: 7. The DNA of the CDR3 is TGTGCCAGCAGCTTGGGTAGCGGGGGACCTCAAGAGACCCAGTACTTC. Translated: CASSLGSGGPQETQYF. The entire variable domain, with the rest obtained from reference TRBV11-2 and TRBJ2-5, is as follows: EAGVAQSPRYKIIEKRQSVAFWCNPISGHATLYWYQQILGQGPKLLIQFQNNGVVDDSQLPKDRFSAERLKGVDSTLKIQPAKLEDSAVYLCASSLGSGGPQETQYFGPGTRLLVL.

This sequence joins TRBV20-1 and TRBJ1-1; no reliable D call. Trimming removed 6 bases from V and 7 bases from J, with 12 bases in between. CDR1 is DFQATT, CDR2 SNEGSKA, per germline (reference sequence). This CDR3 spans 11 amino acids. The CDR3 DNA sequence: TGCAGTGCCAGCCGCTCAGGTGAAGCTTTCTTT. Protein: CSASRSGEAFF.

This clone appeared a single time. The chain has TRBV7-2 and TRBJ1-1, with 9 bases aligning to TRBD1. There are 15 residues in the CDR3. V dropped 3 bases and J dropped 8; count of bases not matched to a gene: 10. CDR1 SGHTA and CDR2 FQGNSA come from the germline V gene. CDR3 in DNA: TGTGCCAGCAGCTTTAAACAACAGGGGGCACTAGAAGCTTTCTTT. Translating it yields CASSFKQQGALEAFF.

This clone showed up just once. The rearrangement uses TRBV6-6 and TRBJ2-2; the D gene is possibly TRBD1 (5 bases). Germline lookup yields CDR1 MNHNY and CDR2 SVGAGI (reference sequence). The V end lost 6 bases, the J end lost 4 bases, and 12 bases lay between the germline ends. The CDR3 totals 14 residues. CDR3: CASRPGQITGELFF. CDR3 DNA sequence: TGTGCCAGCAGGCCCGGACAAATCACCGGGGAGCTGTTTTTT.

The genes are TRBV28 and TRBJ2-7, with D possibly being TRBD1 or TRBD2 (5 bases each). Germline V gene lookup returns CDR1 MDHEN and CDR2 SYDVKM. The CDR3 length is 14 residues. Trimming stripped 7 bases from V and 3 bases from J, with 16 bases between. The CDR3 spells CASTLGTLGYEQYF. The CDR3 DNA reads as TGTGCCAGCACCCTCGGGACCCTGGGCTACGAGCAGTACTTC.